This paragraph covers one T cell receptor (beta chain) sequence. Its antigen specificity is not known. Including the terminal cysteine and phenylalanine, the CDR3 comprises 16 residues. A DNA sequence was not provided. From the germline V gene, CDR1 is SGHTA and CDR2 is FQGNSA. This record belongs to a study of monozygotic twins with inflammatory bowel disease (dated by TCRdb to between 2018 and 2020). Background on the whole study: The full study comprised 30 or so monozygotic twin pairs: nine German pairs (four IBD-concordant, five IBD-discordant) and 19 IBD-discordant Danish pairs. The search for disease-associated traits relied mainly on comparing IBD patients with their genetically identical healthy co-twins within discordant pairs. Each individual had, on average, about 151 000 unique TCRalpha sequences and 181 000 unique TCRbeta sequences available for analysis. Results the study describes overall, beyond this receptor: Fewer clonotypes were shared with other individuals by IBD patients than by healthy twins, most markedly in patients showing signs of disease activity. TCRbeta repertoire diversity, by inverse Simpson index, was decreased in IBD patients compared with their healthy co-twins. Because patients received different immunosuppressive treatments, the repertoires may have picked up extra background noise and variability between individuals. No single strong signal or clonotype linked to IBD turned up in the results, so the idea that one exists was not supported. No difference in repertoire similarity was observed between concordant and discordant twins, possibly owing to limited statistical power. Distinction between different T cell subtypes could not be achieved in the analysis.

Receptor libraries were prepared by 5' RACE. The input for every TCR library was around 3.5 ug of total RNA. For each sample, cDNA synthesis was carried out in eight separate reactions using SMARTScribe reverse transcriptase. During cDNA synthesis, template switching was used to introduce unique molecular identifiers that contained a 6-nucleotide sample barcode. TCRalpha and TCRbeta cDNA was amplified in two nested PCRs of 16 and 9 cycles, and bead purification was carried out after each PCR. Before amplification, cDNA was treated with uracil DNA-glycosylase and purified using the QIAquick PCR purification kit. In the second PCR, Illumina TruSeq-compatible adapters and sample-specific barcodes were added. TapeStation and Qubit were used to check library quality and concentration, and 5 ng of each library went into the pool. Pooled libraries were sequenced on an Illumina HiSeq2500 single-index Rapid Run with 2 x 100 bp reads and custom sequencing primers. Processing in the source paper ran as follows. UMI-based consensus assembly with MiGEC version 1.2.6 was used to correct PCR and sequencing errors. MiXCR version 2.1.1 handled V(D)J alignment, clonotype assembly and CDR3 extraction. To normalise gene usage, clonotype sharing and MAIT/NKT TCR abundance, the analysis used the top 1000, 10 000 and 20 000 clonotypes per sample. Diversity was computed as the inverse Simpson index with the vegan R package after downsampling to 27 000 UMIs. Statistical testing used paired Mann-Whitney U tests on the discordant twin pairs and applied Benjamini-Hochberg correction for multiple testing. After reprocessing by TCRdb, each CDR3 protein sequence is one entry, and no DNA is given. It is TCRdb's table, rather than the study itself, that gives the V and J calls and clone size. The sample's clone listing holds around 370,000 distinct CDR3 sequences. The biggest ten clones account for about 2.5% of the sample.

An approximately 2.3 ml peripheral blood sample was drawn into PAXgene tubes per donor and stored at -80°C. Without T cell sorting, total RNA was isolated from whole blood using the PAXgene blood miRNA kit on an automated QIAcube. Peripheral blood from monozygotic twin pairs, either concordant or discordant for inflammatory bowel disease, underwent deep TCRalpha and TCRbeta repertoire profiling that used unique molecular barcoding. Smoking habits were recorded for all twin pairs, with individuals classified as current, former or never smokers. The sequence came from a human donor with ulcerative colitis or Crohn's disease, or a healthy co-twin of an affected twin (not recorded which). Sequencing was performed on blood. The chain is encoded by TRBV7-2 joined to TRBJ2-1. The CDR3 here reads CASSLGSASFLNEQFF.